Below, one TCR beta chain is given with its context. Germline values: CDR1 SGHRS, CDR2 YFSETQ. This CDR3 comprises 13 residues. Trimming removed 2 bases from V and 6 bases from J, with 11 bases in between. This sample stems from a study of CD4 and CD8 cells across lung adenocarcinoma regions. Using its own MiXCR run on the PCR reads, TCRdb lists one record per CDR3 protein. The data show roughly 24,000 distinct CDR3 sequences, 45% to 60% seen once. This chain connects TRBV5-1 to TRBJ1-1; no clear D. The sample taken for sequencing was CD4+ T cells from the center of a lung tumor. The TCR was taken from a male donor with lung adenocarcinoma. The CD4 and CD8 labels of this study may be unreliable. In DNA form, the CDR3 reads TGCGCCAGCAGCTTCACTGGTACTTCTGAAGCTTTCTTT. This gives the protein CASSFTGTSEAFF. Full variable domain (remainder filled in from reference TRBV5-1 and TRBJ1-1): KAGVTQTPRYLIKTRGQQVTLSCSPISGHRSVSWYQQTPGQGLQFLFEYFSETQRNKGNFPGRFSGRQFSNSRSEMNVSTLELGDSALYLCASSFTGTSEAFFGQGTRLTVV.